The rows below give T cell receptor beta chains drawn from one sample of a study of PD-1 blockade in classical Hodgkin lymphoma. TCRdb's table, derived via immunoSEQ multiplex PCR, lists solely in-frame clones and lacks some. Of 20,000 to 30,000 clones in the sample, 80% to 90% were seen once. The material sequenced was peripheral blood mononuclear cells (PBMCs), taken before the fourth cycle of nivolumab. The receptors come from a human donor with classical Hodgkin lymphoma. CDR3s include the opening cysteine and the closing phenylalanine or tryptophan. Each record gives: CDR3 protein, CDR3 DNA, V gene, clone size, D gene, J gene. A D gene is named only where the DNA matches it firmly. Size values are once, few and many counts, or a class for expanded clones, and some rows have none.

CDR3aa: CASSTSDRSGAFF
CDR3nt: TGTGCCAGTAGTACCTCTGACAGGTCGGGCGCTTTCTTT
v_gene: TRBV19
abundance: NA
d_gene: NA
j_gene: TRBJ1-1

CDR3aa: CASSIGTGLEQYF
CDR3nt: TGTGCCAGTAGTATAGGGACAGGGCTCGAGCAGTACTTC
v_gene: TRBV19
abundance: NA
d_gene: TRBD1
j_gene: TRBJ2-7

CDR3aa: CASSLGQGAWISYEQYF
CDR3nt: TGCGCCAGCAGCTTGGGCCAGGGGGCGTGGATCTCCTACGAGCAGTACTTC
v_gene: TRBV5-1
abundance: few
d_gene: TRBD1
j_gene: TRBJ2-7

CDR3aa: CASSLWGGGSYEQYF
CDR3nt: TGTGCCAGCAGCTTGTGGGGCGGAGGTTCCTACGAGCAGTACTTC
v_gene: TRBV5-6
abundance: NA
d_gene: NA
j_gene: TRBJ2-7

CDR3aa: CASSLVPGAYGYTF
CDR3nt: TGCGCCAGCAGCTTGGTACCGGGGGCTTATGGCTACACCTTC
v_gene: TRBV5-1
abundance: once
d_gene: NA
j_gene: TRBJ1-2

CDR3aa: CASSQELGGAYEQYF
CDR3nt: TGCGCCAGCAGCCAAGAATTGGGGGGTGCCTACGAGCAGTACTTC
v_gene: TRBV4-3
abundance: NA
d_gene: NA
j_gene: TRBJ2-7

CDR3aa: CASSQPIKGLSTEAFF
CDR3nt: TGTGCCAGCAGCCAACCTATTAAAGGCCTGAGCACTGAAGCTTTCTTT
v_gene: TRBV7-2
abundance: NA
d_gene: NA
j_gene: TRBJ1-1

CDR3aa: CASNRKGSYNSPLHF
CDR3nt: TGTGCCAGCAATCGTAAGGGCTCCTATAATTCACCCCTCCACTTT
v_gene: TRBV6-1
abundance: NA
d_gene: NA
j_gene: TRBJ1-6

CDR3aa: CASSLLGGTIYF
CDR3nt: TGTGCCAGCAGCTTATTAGGCGGCACCATATATTTT
v_gene: TRBV7-9
abundance: NA
d_gene: NA
j_gene: TRBJ1-3

CDR3aa: CATKPADGEKLFF
CDR3nt: TGTGCCACGAAACCCGCGGACGGAGAAAAACTGTTTTTT
v_gene: TRBV15
abundance: once
d_gene: NA
j_gene: TRBJ1-4

CDR3aa: CASSPGTSGDNEQFF
CDR3nt: TGTGCCAGCAGCCCAGGGACTAGCGGAGACAATGAGCAGTTCTTC
v_gene: TRBV27
abundance: NA
d_gene: TRBD2
j_gene: TRBJ2-1

CDR3aa: CAISETGINKNIQYF
CDR3nt: TGTGCCATCAGTGAGACCGGAATTAACAAAAACATTCAGTACTTC
v_gene: TRBV10-3
abundance: NA
d_gene: NA
j_gene: TRBJ2-4

CDR3aa: CATSRAWVSASGNTIYF
CDR3nt: TGTGCCACCAGCAGAGCTTGGGTATCCGCCTCTGGAAACACCATATATTTT
v_gene: TRBV15
abundance: NA
d_gene: NA
j_gene: TRBJ1-3

CDR3aa: CASGGVSNTEAFF
CDR3nt: TGTGCCAGCGGAGGGGTGTCGAACACTGAAGCTTTCTTT
v_gene: TRBV7-9
abundance: NA
d_gene: NA
j_gene: TRBJ1-1

CDR3aa: CASSLEGQGPGELFF
CDR3nt: TGTGCCAGCAGCTTAGAGGGACAGGGGCCCGGGGAGCTGTTTTTT
v_gene: TRBV7-9
abundance: NA
d_gene: TRBD1
j_gene: TRBJ2-2

CDR3aa: CASSAQRSYGYTF
CDR3nt: TGCGCCAGCAGCGCTCAAAGAAGCTATGGCTACACCTTC
v_gene: TRBV4-3
abundance: NA
d_gene: NA
j_gene: TRBJ1-2

CDR3aa: CASSLEGGTEAFF
CDR3nt: TGTGCCAGCAGCTTAGAGGGGGGCACTGAAGCTTTCTTT
v_gene: TRBV7-9
abundance: NA
d_gene: NA
j_gene: TRBJ1-1

CDR3aa: CASSSTGGGGYTF
CDR3nt: TGTGCCAGCAGCTCTACAGGGGGCGGAGGCTACACCTTC
v_gene: TRBV5-6
abundance: NA
d_gene: TRBD1
j_gene: TRBJ1-2

CDR3aa: CASSPRDRGRLDTGELFF
CDR3nt: TGCGCCAGCAGCCCCCGGGACAGGGGGCGCCTTGACACCGGGGAGCTGTTTTTT
v_gene: TRBV5-1
abundance: NA
d_gene: TRBD1
j_gene: TRBJ2-2

CDR3aa: CSAHDGGNTIYF
CDR3nt: TGCAGCGCACACGACGGGGGAAACACCATATATTTT
v_gene: TRBV29-1
abundance: NA
d_gene: NA
j_gene: TRBJ1-3

CDR3aa: CASSLQRTGSSYNEQFF
CDR3nt: TGTGCCAGCAGCTTGCAAAGGACAGGGTCCTCCTACAATGAGCAGTTCTTC
v_gene: TRBV7-8
abundance: NA
d_gene: TRBD1
j_gene: TRBJ2-1

CDR3aa: CASSSGGMGVAENGYTF
CDR3nt: TGTGCCAGCAGTTCAGGGGGAATGGGTGTTGCCGAGAATGGCTACACCTTC
v_gene: TRBV27
abundance: few
d_gene: TRBD1
j_gene: TRBJ1-2

CDR3aa: CASSYGTASYEQYF
CDR3nt: TGTGCCAGCAGTTATGGGACAGCCTCCTACGAGCAGTACTTC
v_gene: TRBV6-5
abundance: NA
d_gene: TRBD1
j_gene: TRBJ2-7

CDR3aa: CASSRVAGEDEQFF
CDR3nt: TGTGCCAGCAGCCGCGTAGCGGGGGAGGATGAGCAGTTCTTC
v_gene: TRBV6-5
abundance: few
d_gene: TRBD2
j_gene: TRBJ2-1

CDR3aa: CATSRESLTGGIRETQYF
CDR3nt: TGTGCCACCAGCAGGGAGTCCCTAACAGGGGGAATAAGGGAGACCCAGTACTTC
v_gene: TRBV15
abundance: NA
d_gene: TRBD1
j_gene: TRBJ2-5

CDR3aa: CASSLNSPLKPQHF
CDR3nt: TGCGCCAGCAGCTTAAACAGTCCTTTAAAGCCCCAGCATTTT
v_gene: TRBV5-1
abundance: few
d_gene: NA
j_gene: TRBJ1-5

CDR3aa: CASSLERQGSYGYTF
CDR3nt: TGCGCCAGCAGCTTGGAGCGGCAGGGGTCCTATGGCTACACCTTC
v_gene: TRBV5-1
abundance: once
d_gene: NA
j_gene: TRBJ1-2

CDR3aa: CASSHQRAGRANYGYTF
CDR3nt: TGCGCCAGCAGCCATCAGAGGGCAGGACGTGCTAACTATGGCTACACCTTC
v_gene: TRBV4-3
abundance: few
d_gene: NA
j_gene: TRBJ1-2

CDR3aa: CASSPLDLSYEQYF
CDR3nt: TGTGCCAGCAGTCCCTTGGACTTGTCCTACGAGCAGTACTTC
v_gene: TRBV28
abundance: NA
d_gene: NA
j_gene: TRBJ2-7

CDR3aa: CASSLGGVRGNEQFF
CDR3nt: TGTGCCAGCAGCTTAGGTGGGGTAAGGGGAAATGAGCAGTTCTTC
v_gene: TRBV11-2
abundance: NA
d_gene: NA
j_gene: TRBJ2-1

CDR3aa: CASMRTGGSNTEAFF
CDR3nt: TGTGCCAGTATGCGGACAGGGGGATCGAACACTGAAGCTTTCTTT
v_gene: TRBV19
abundance: NA
d_gene: TRBD1
j_gene: TRBJ1-1

CDR3aa: CASSENRGHEQYF
CDR3nt: TGTGCCAGCAGTGAGAACAGGGGCCACGAGCAGTACTTC
v_gene: TRBV2
abundance: NA
d_gene: TRBD1
j_gene: TRBJ2-7

CDR3aa: CASSYSRQASGNTIYF
CDR3nt: TGTGCCAGCAGTTACTCCCGACAGGCCTCTGGAAACACCATATATTTT
v_gene: TRBV6-5
abundance: NA
d_gene: NA
j_gene: TRBJ1-3

CDR3aa: CASSLGTSGIDTQYF
CDR3nt: TGTGCCAGCAGCTTGGGGACTAGCGGGATAGATACGCAGTATTTT
v_gene: TRBV7-9
abundance: NA
d_gene: TRBD2
j_gene: TRBJ2-3

CDR3aa: CASSSGTPPDYEQYF
CDR3nt: TGTGCCAGCAGTTCCGGGACCCCACCGGACTACGAGCAGTACTTC
v_gene: TRBV28
abundance: NA
d_gene: NA
j_gene: TRBJ2-7

CDR3aa: CASSIRIAGANEQFF
CDR3nt: TGTGCCAGTAGTATAAGGATAGCGGGAGCCAATGAGCAGTTCTTC
v_gene: TRBV19
abundance: NA
d_gene: TRBD2
j_gene: TRBJ2-1

CDR3aa: CAWSLGGNTEAFF
CDR3nt: TGTGCCTGGAGTCTTGGCGGGAACACTGAAGCTTTCTTT
v_gene: TRBV30
abundance: NA
d_gene: NA
j_gene: TRBJ1-1

CDR3aa: CASSLPNSPLHF
CDR3nt: TGTGCCAGCAGTTTACCTAATTCACCCCTCCACTTT
v_gene: TRBV27
abundance: few
d_gene: NA
j_gene: TRBJ1-6

CDR3aa: CASSAGYVNEKLFF
CDR3nt: TGTGCCAGCAGTGCGGGTTATGTTAATGAAAAACTGTTTTTT
v_gene: TRBV2
abundance: once
d_gene: NA
j_gene: TRBJ1-4

CDR3aa: CASSQQLLVEQYF
CDR3nt: TGTGCCAGTAGTCAACAGCTGCTAGTCGAGCAGTACTTC
v_gene: TRBV19
abundance: NA
d_gene: NA
j_gene: TRBJ2-7

CDR3aa: CSASNGDRRYGYTF
CDR3nt: TGCAGCGCCTCGAACGGGGACCGGCGCTATGGCTACACCTTC
v_gene: TRBV29-1
abundance: NA
d_gene: NA
j_gene: TRBJ1-2

CDR3aa: CAIRTGVTEAFF
CDR3nt: TGTGCCATCAGGACAGGGGTTACTGAAGCTTTCTTT
v_gene: TRBV10-3
abundance: NA
d_gene: TRBD1
j_gene: TRBJ1-1

CDR3aa: CASSSPLGGPDTQYF
CDR3nt: TGTGCCAGCAGCTCACCCCTGGGGGGGCCAGATACGCAGTATTTT
v_gene: TRBV7-9
abundance: NA
d_gene: NA
j_gene: TRBJ2-3

CDR3aa: CASSSGSSYNSPLHF
CDR3nt: TGTGCCAGCAGCTCAGGGAGCTCCTATAATTCACCCCTCCACTTT
v_gene: TRBV11-2
abundance: NA
d_gene: NA
j_gene: TRBJ1-6

CDR3aa: CASSEHADSDSYEQYF
CDR3nt: TGTGCCAGCAGTGAGCACGCGGACAGCGATTCCTACGAGCAGTACTTC
v_gene: TRBV6-1
abundance: NA
d_gene: NA
j_gene: TRBJ2-7

CDR3aa: CASSLALLLDGTTYEQYF
CDR3nt: TGTGCCAGCAGTTTGGCGCTGCTCCTAGACGGGACAACGTACGAGCAGTACTTC
v_gene: TRBV28
abundance: NA
d_gene: NA
j_gene: TRBJ2-7

CDR3aa: CASSYGTSGRSEQYF
CDR3nt: TGTGCCAGCAGCTACGGGACTAGCGGGAGGAGCGAGCAGTACTTC
v_gene: TRBV4-2
abundance: NA
d_gene: TRBD2
j_gene: TRBJ2-7

CDR3aa: CAVDRAGANVLTF
CDR3nt: TGTGCCGTGGACAGGGCCGGGGCCAACGTCCTGACTTTC
v_gene: TRBV30
abundance: NA
d_gene: TRBD1
j_gene: TRBJ2-6

CDR3aa: CASRSGLAGDEQFF
CDR3nt: TGTGCCAGCAGGTCGGGACTAGCAGGCGATGAGCAGTTCTTC
v_gene: TRBV11-2
abundance: NA
d_gene: TRBD2
j_gene: TRBJ2-1

CDR3aa: CAWSLAGFEQFF
CDR3nt: TGTGCCTGGAGTCTAGCGGGTTTTGAGCAGTTCTTC
v_gene: TRBV30
abundance: NA
d_gene: TRBD2
j_gene: TRBJ2-1

CDR3aa: CASSPLDNDYQPQHF
CDR3nt: TGTGCCAGCAGCCCACTTGACAATGACTATCAGCCCCAGCATTTT
v_gene: TRBV28
abundance: NA
d_gene: NA
j_gene: TRBJ1-5

CDR3aa: CASSLDRFYSYEQYF
CDR3nt: TGTGCCAGCAGCTTGGACAGGTTTTACTCCTACGAGCAGTACTTC
v_gene: TRBV11-3
abundance: NA
d_gene: TRBD1
j_gene: TRBJ2-7

CDR3aa: CASSWGQNTEAFF
CDR3nt: TGTGCCAGCAGCTGGGGACAGAACACTGAAGCTTTCTTT
v_gene: TRBV27
abundance: few
d_gene: NA
j_gene: TRBJ1-1

CDR3aa: CASSIRDINNEQFF
CDR3nt: TGTGCCAGCAGCATCCGGGACATCAACAATGAGCAGTTCTTC
v_gene: TRBV11-3
abundance: NA
d_gene: NA
j_gene: TRBJ2-1

CDR3aa: CASSLGIGNEQYF
CDR3nt: TGTGCCAGCAGCTTAGGGATCGGTAACGAGCAGTACTTC
v_gene: TRBV7-9
abundance: NA
d_gene: NA
j_gene: TRBJ2-7

CDR3aa: CAWSVDGTGAHEQYF
CDR3nt: TGTGCCTGGAGTGTGGATGGGACAGGGGCCCACGAGCAGTACTTC
v_gene: TRBV30
abundance: NA
d_gene: TRBD1
j_gene: TRBJ2-7

CDR3aa: CASSLQGVSGYTF
CDR3nt: TGCGCCAGCAGCTTGCAGGGGGTATCTGGCTACACCTTC
v_gene: TRBV5-1
abundance: once
d_gene: TRBD1
j_gene: TRBJ1-2